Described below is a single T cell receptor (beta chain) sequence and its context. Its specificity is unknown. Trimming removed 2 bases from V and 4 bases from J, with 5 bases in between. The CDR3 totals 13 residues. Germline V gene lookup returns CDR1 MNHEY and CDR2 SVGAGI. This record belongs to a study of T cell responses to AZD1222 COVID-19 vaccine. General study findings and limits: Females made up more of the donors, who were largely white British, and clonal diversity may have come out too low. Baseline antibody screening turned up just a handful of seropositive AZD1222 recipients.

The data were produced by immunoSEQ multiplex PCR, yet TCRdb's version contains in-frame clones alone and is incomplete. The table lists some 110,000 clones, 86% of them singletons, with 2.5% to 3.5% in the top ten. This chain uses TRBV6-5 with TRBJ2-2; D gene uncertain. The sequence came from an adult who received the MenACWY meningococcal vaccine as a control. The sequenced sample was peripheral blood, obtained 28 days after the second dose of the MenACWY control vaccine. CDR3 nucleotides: TGTGCCAGCAGTTACCCCCTCACCGGGGAGCTGTTTTTT. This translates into CASSYPLTGELFF.